Below are 32 T cell receptor beta chains sequenced from a single sample in a study of T-cell reconstitution after alpha-beta-depleted transplantation in children. Preparation of the TCRbeta library involved a method that used unique molecular identifiers. TCRdb processed the PCR reads anew with MiXCR; each CDR3 protein has one entry. The sample lists approximately 350,000 distinct CDR3 sequences, approximately 10% occurring once. Sequencing used PBMCs from the stem cell graft donor, obtained from the stem cell graft. These receptors were taken from a human donor who donated a stem cell graft to a child with acute lymphoblastic leukemia.

This clonotype was seen a handful of times. The V gene is TRBV10-3, the J gene TRBJ1-2; 9 bases match TRBD1. Germline trimming cut 4 bases from V and 3 bases from J; bases unmatched to any gene: 6. The CDR3 is 15 residues long. The germline CDR1 and CDR2 sequences are ENHRY and SYGVKD. The CDR3 sequence is CAISADRGRDYGYTF. Written as DNA, the CDR3 is TGTGCCATCAGTGCGGACAGGGGCAGAGACTATGGCTACACCTTC.

This clonotype has a count of ten or more. This chain joins TRBV6-6 and TRBJ1-2; 8 positions match TRBD1. The CDR3 is 13 amino acids. The V segment lost 6 bases and the J segment 7 bases; nucleotides outside the gene matches: 7. Germline V gene data show CDR1 as MNHNY and CDR2 as SVGAGI (reference sequence). CDR3 amino acids: CASSQQGGTGYTF. DNA of the CDR3: TGTGCCAGCAGCCAACAGGGGGGAACTGGCTACACCTTC.

At least ten counts were recorded for this clonotype. CDR3 residues: CASSSGSVNLDQPQHF. Written as DNA, the CDR3 is TGTGCCAGCAGTTCCGGGAGCGTTAATCTCGATCAGCCCCAGCATTTT. This rearrangement joins TRBV27 to TRBJ1-5; D call uncertain. Germline V gives CDR1 MNHEY, CDR2 SMNVEV (reference sequence). Trimming stripped 4 bases from V and 5 bases from J, with 18 bases between. There are 16 residues in the CDR3.

This clonotype was counted at least ten times. The chain links TRBV20-1 to TRBJ2-7; D might be TRBD1 or TRBD2, each matching 6 bases. CDR3 length: 14 residues. From germline, CDR1 is DFQATT and CDR2 SNEGSKA (reference sequence). With 8 bases removed from V and 2 bases from J, the gap between germline ends came to 19 bases. This CDR3 is CSTRRGPGAYEQYF. DNA of the CDR3: TGCAGTACCCGACGGGGGCCGGGAGCCTACGAGCAGTACTTC.

The V and J genes are TRBV20-1 and TRBJ2-7; TRBD1 or TRBD2 may be the D gene (5 bases each). This CDR3 has 14 amino acids. Trimming took 3 bases from V and 2 from J, leaving 14 bases between them. Germline CDR1 reads DFQATT; CDR2 reads SNEGSKA (reference sequence). CDR3 residues: CSARYGTGTYEQYF. CDR3 DNA sequence: TGCAGTGCTAGGTATGGGACCGGGACCTACGAGCAGTACTTC.

This clonotype has a handful of counts. The chain has TRBV6-1 and TRBJ2-1; unclear D gene. CDR3 length equals 16 residues. Looked up from germline, CDR1 is MNHNS and CDR2 is SASEGT. V lost 0 bases and J 4 bases, leaving 13 bases between the germline ends. The CDR3 loop is CASSEAGSYGYNEQFF. The CDR3 DNA reads as TGTGCCAGCAGTGAAGCGGGAAGTTATGGGTACAATGAGCAGTTCTTC.

The sample holds many counts of this clonotype. The V and J genes are TRBV20-1 and TRBJ2-5, with D unclear. The CDR3 runs to 12 residues. The V gene lost 1 base and the J gene lost 7 bases, with 10 bases spanning the gap. Germline CDR1 is DFQATT and CDR2 is SNEGSKA (reference sequence). The DNA for the CDR3 is TGCAGTGCTAGAGGGTCGCACGGGACCCAGTACTTC. As protein: CSARGSHGTQYF.

Only a few counts were recorded for this clonotype. The J gene is TRBJ1-1, the V gene TRBV7-9; weak D call: TRBD1 (5 bases). The germline V and J ends were trimmed by 5 bases and 3 bases, with 19 bases remaining between them. The CDR3 runs 16 residues. Germline-derived CDR1 and CDR2 are SEHNR and FQNEAQ (reference sequence). CDR3 bases: TGTGCCAGCAGCCGCAATGGCTGGGGCTCGGACACTGAAGCTTTCTTT. As protein: CASSRNGWGSDTEAFF.

This sequence joins TRBV18 and TRBJ2-7; the match to TRBD1 covers 9 bases. Trimming took 5 bases from V and 0 from J; bases not matched to a gene: 5. The CDR3 sequence is 15 residues long. The germline gives CDR1 KGHSH, CDR2 LQKENI. The DNA for the CDR3 is TGTGCCAGCTCAGCTGGGACAGGGAGCTCCTACGAGCAGTACTTC. Its protein product is CASSAGTGSSYEQYF.

This clonotype was seen more than once but under ten times. This chain connects TRBV7-8 to TRBJ2-7; no clear D. Germline V gives CDR1 SGHVS, CDR2 FQNEAQ. V was cut by 1 base and J by 0 bases, with 13 bases left in between. The CDR3 is 16 amino acids. The CDR3 DNA reads TGTGCCAGCAGCTTAGGGCCGCTAAAAAGCTCCTACGAGCAGTACTTC. Protein sequence: CASSLGPLKSSYEQYF.

The sample holds a few counts of this clonotype. The genes are TRBV5-5 and TRBJ2-7; D unresolved. This CDR3 is 12 amino acids long. Germline loops: CDR1 SGHKS, CDR2 YYEKEE (reference sequence). Trimming removed 2 bases from V and 7 bases from J, with 10 bases in between. CDR3 sequence reads: CASSLPVLEQYF. The CDR3 nucleotides are TGTGCCAGCAGCTTACCGGTGTTAGAGCAGTACTTC.

This clonotype was counted only a few times. This chain links TRBV20-1 with TRBJ2-7; D possibly corresponds to TRBD2 (6 bases). The CDR3 runs 13 residues. Trimming shortened V by 5 bases and J by 2 bases, and 13 bases separated the two germline ends. The germline gives CDR1 DFQATT, CDR2 SNEGSKA (reference sequence). DNA for the CDR3: TGCAGTGCTCGGTCGGGGGTAACCTACGAGCAGTACTTC. This gives the protein CSARSGVTYEQYF.

There are a few counts of this clonotype. The chain is built from TRBV3-1 and TRBJ2-3, with 16 bases identical to TRBD2. Germline values: CDR1 LGHDT, CDR2 YNNKEL (reference sequence). This CDR3 is built from 18 residues. The junction had 8 bases not matched to a gene; V was cut back by 2 bases and J by 6 bases. Written as DNA, the CDR3 is TGTGCCAGCAGCCAACCCACGGGACTAGCGGGAGGGGGCGATACGCAGTATTTT. Translating gives CASSQPTGLAGGGDTQYF.

The chain carries TRBV20-1 and TRBJ2-3; D possibly matches TRBD1 or TRBD2 (6 bases each). CDR3 length: 15 residues. Per the germline V gene, CDR1 is DFQATT and CDR2 is SNEGSKA (reference sequence). The germline V and J ends were trimmed by 4 bases and 0 bases, with 14 bases remaining between them. The CDR3 protein is CSANLRGGSTDTQYF. The DNA of the CDR3 is TGCAGTGCTAACCTTCGAGGGGGGAGCACAGATACGCAGTATTTT.

This clonotype was seen a handful of times. This chain links TRBV10-3 with TRBJ2-1; 9 nucleotides line up with TRBD2. Germline values: CDR1 ENHRY, CDR2 SYGVKD. This CDR3 is 14 amino acids long. Trimming cost V 5 bases and J 5 bases; bases outside gene matches: 4. For the CDR3, the DNA is TGTGCCATCAGTTCTAGCGGGGTAGACAATGAGCAGTTCTTC. Amino acid sequence: CAISSSGVDNEQFF.

This clonotype was counted only a few times. This chain connects TRBV4-3 to TRBJ1-1; 7 nucleotides align to TRBD1. V gave up 0 bases and J gave up 1 base; unmatched junction bases: 5. Germline CDR1 reads LGHNA; CDR2 reads YSLEER. CDR3 length: 16 amino acids. CDR3 coding DNA: TGCGCCAGCAGCCAAGATCACCGACAGGGGAACACTGAAGCTTTCTTT. It yields the protein CASSQDHRQGNTEAFF.

The CDR3 sequence: CASSLGVGPSYEQYF. CDR3 bases: TGTGCCAGCAGCTTAGGGGTAGGCCCCTCCTACGAGCAGTACTTC. The V gene is TRBV7-6, the J gene TRBJ2-7; no clear D. The germline V gene has CDR1 SGHVS and CDR2 FNYEAQ. The V gene lost 1 base and the J gene lost 0 bases, with 10 bases spanning the gap. The CDR3 loop spans 15 amino acids.

V usage is TRBV12-3 or TRBV12-4 and J usage is TRBJ2-1; 13 bases map to TRBD2. Trimming cost V 5 bases and J 8 bases; bases outside gene matches: 6. This CDR3 is built from 15 residues. In DNA, the CDR3 is TGTGCCAGCAGTGCCGGGACTAGCGGGAACTATGAGCAGTTCTTC. It codes for CASSAGTSGNYEQFF.

The CDR3 coding sequence is TGTGCCAGTAGTCACGGGGGGACCGGCTCCTACGAGCAGTACTTC. It encodes CASSHGGTGSYEQYF. The chain is built from TRBV19 and TRBJ2-7, with 7 nucleotides matching TRBD2. The CDR3 length is 15 residues. V was pared by 5 bases and J by 0 bases, with 7 bases of the junction left unmatched. The germline gives CDR1 LNHDA, CDR2 SQIVND (reference sequence).

Only a few counts were recorded for this clonotype. The chain carries TRBV6-5 and TRBJ1-1; D unresolved. Trimming shortened V by 0 bases and J by 0 bases, and 8 bases separated the two germline ends. The CDR3 spans 15 residues. Germline V gives CDR1 MNHEY, CDR2 SVGAGI. CDR3 DNA sequence: TGTGCCAGCAGTTACTCGCCGTATCTGAACACTGAAGCTTTCTTT. The encoded protein is CASSYSPYLNTEAFF.

The chain recombines TRBV20-1 with TRBJ2-4; D unresolved. V gave up 5 bases and J gave up 9 bases, with 14 bases separating them. The CDR3 covers 12 residues. In germline, CDR1 is DFQATT, CDR2 SNEGSKA (reference sequence). In DNA, the CDR3 is TGCAGTGCTGGTCAGGCCCCGGGCATTCAGTACTTC. Translating gives CSAGQAPGIQYF.

Ten or more counts support this clonotype. The CDR3 DNA sequence: TGCAGTGCTAGAGAGGCCTCCGGACAGGGGAGGATAACTAGTGGCTACACCTTC. This translates into CSAREASGQGRITSGYTF. The V gene is TRBV20-1, the J gene TRBJ1-2; 9 bases are a match to TRBD1. This CDR3 region has 18 residues. The germline gives CDR1 DFQATT, CDR2 SNEGSKA (reference sequence). V was pared by 0 bases and J by 7 bases, with 18 bases of the junction left unmatched.

This clonotype was seen more than once but under ten times. CDR3 coding DNA: TGTGCCAGTAGTATCGTTCGGGGGGCGTCGGGCAATCAGCCCCAGCATTTT. Protein sequence: CASSIVRGASGNQPQHF. This sequence joins TRBV19 and TRBJ1-5; TRBD1 might be the D (6 bases). Germline-derived CDR1 and CDR2 are LNHDA and SQIVND (reference sequence). Trimming removed 3 bases at V and 2 bases at J, with 17 bases between. The CDR3 extends over 17 amino acids.

This chain joins TRBV7-6 and TRBJ2-7; the D gene is possibly TRBD1 (6 bases). CDR1 and CDR2 from the germline V gene are SGHVS and FNYEAQ. The germline V and J ends were trimmed by 1 base and 5 bases, with 21 bases remaining between them. CDR3 length: 17 amino acids. This CDR3 reads CASSLVGAVSRGNEQYF. DNA for the CDR3: TGTGCCAGCAGCTTAGTGGGGGCGGTTTCCCGGGGTAACGAGCAGTACTTC.

This clonotype was picked up many times. The rearrangement links TRBV4-1 to TRBJ1-1; TRBD1 might be the D (6 bases). V was shortened by 2 bases and J by 8 bases, with 12 bases between the two germline ends. This CDR3 is built from 13 residues. Germline loops: CDR1 MGHRA, CDR2 YSYEKL. The CDR3 loop is CASSQPGVGEAFF. The CDR3 DNA follows: TGCGCCAGCAGCCAACCAGGGGTCGGCGAAGCTTTCTTT.

In this sample, this clonotype turned up many times. The rearrangement uses TRBV20-1 and TRBJ2-3; D is possibly TRBD2 (5 bases). CDR3 length: 15 residues. The V end was cut by 3 bases, the J end by 1 base, with 14 bases between. Germline V gene sequence: CDR1 DFQATT, CDR2 SNEGSKA (reference sequence). The CDR3 loop reads CSARDGASRTDTQYF. CDR3 nucleotides: TGCAGTGCTAGGGACGGTGCTAGCCGCACAGATACGCAGTATTTT.

This clonotype has at least ten counts. This rearrangement joins TRBV5-6 to TRBJ2-7; no clear D gene. From germline, CDR1 is SGHDT and CDR2 YYEEEE. The germline V and J ends were trimmed by 4 bases and 3 bases, with 8 bases remaining between them. This CDR3 contains 12 residues. The CDR3 sequence: CASSLNLYEQYF. The CDR3 coding sequence is TGTGCCAGCAGCCTCAACCTCTACGAGCAGTACTTC. Full variable domain (rest looked up from reference TRBV5-6 and TRBJ2-7): DAGVTQSPTHLIKTRGQQVTLRCSPKSGHDTVSWYQQALGQGPQFIFQYYEEEERQRGNFPDRFSGHQFPNYSSELNVNALLLGDSALYLCASSLNLYEQYFGPGTRLTVT.

There are a few counts of this clonotype. The chain links TRBV4-1 to TRBJ2-5; D not resolved. Trimming cost V 1 base and J 1 base, with 7 bases left between them. Germline values: CDR1 MGHRA, CDR2 YSYEKL. The CDR3 runs 14 residues. The CDR3 region has the DNA TGCGCCAGCAGCCAAGGGGCAGTCCAAGAGACCCAGTACTTC. Amino acid sequence: CASSQGAVQETQYF.

This clonotype was seen at least ten times. V is TRBV7-2 and J is TRBJ2-3, with 10 positions matching TRBD2. After removal of 5 bases from V and 0 bases from J, the junction contained 5 bases not matched to a gene. The CDR3 length is 16 residues. The germline V gene has CDR1 SGHTA and CDR2 FQGNSA. The CDR3 DNA follows: TGTGCCAGCAGCCCACGACTAGCGGGTAGCACAGATACGCAGTATTTT. Amino acid sequence: CASSPRLAGSTDTQYF.

The chain employs TRBV28 and TRBJ2-1, with TRBD2 identical over 9 bases. The CDR3 sequence is 19 residues long. The ends lost 4 bases at V and 6 bases at J; junction bases unmatched: 19. Looked up from germline, CDR1 is MDHEN and CDR2 is SYDVKM. In DNA form, the CDR3 reads TGTGCCAGCAGTTCACTTCCAAGACTAGCGGCCCTGGAGGGCAATGAGCAGTTCTTC. Translation gives CASSSLPRLAALEGNEQFF.

This clonotype was detected once. At one boundary the junction diverges from the germline segment, which might be a read error. This chain links TRBV12-3 or TRBV12-4 with TRBJ2-2; D is possibly TRBD1 (6 bases). This CDR3 has 14 residues. The CDR3 is CACSLGQNTGELFF. CDR3 sequence (DNA): TGTGCCTGCAGTCTGGGACAGAACACCGGGGAGCTGTTTTTT.

This clonotype was seen a handful of times. This chain uses TRBV27 with TRBJ2-7; 9 bases are shared with TRBD1. Germline trimming cut 2 bases from V and 7 bases from J; bases unmatched to any gene: 6. CDR3 size: 14 residues. Germline V gene lookup returns CDR1 MNHEY and CDR2 SMNVEV (reference sequence). CDR3 sequence reads: CASSLGTGMREQYF. CDR3 in DNA: TGTGCCAGCAGTTTAGGGACAGGGATGAGGGAGCAGTACTTC.